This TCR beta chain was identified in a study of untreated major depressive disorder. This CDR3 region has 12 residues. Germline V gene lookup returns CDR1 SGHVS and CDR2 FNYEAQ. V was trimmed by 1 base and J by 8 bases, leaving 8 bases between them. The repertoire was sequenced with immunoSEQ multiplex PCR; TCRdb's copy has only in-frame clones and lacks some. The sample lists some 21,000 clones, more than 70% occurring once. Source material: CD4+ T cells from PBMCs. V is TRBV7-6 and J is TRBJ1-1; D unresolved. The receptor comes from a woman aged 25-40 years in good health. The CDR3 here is CASSLGFGEAFF. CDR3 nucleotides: TGTGCCAGCAGCTTAGGTTTTGGGGAAGCTTTCTTT.